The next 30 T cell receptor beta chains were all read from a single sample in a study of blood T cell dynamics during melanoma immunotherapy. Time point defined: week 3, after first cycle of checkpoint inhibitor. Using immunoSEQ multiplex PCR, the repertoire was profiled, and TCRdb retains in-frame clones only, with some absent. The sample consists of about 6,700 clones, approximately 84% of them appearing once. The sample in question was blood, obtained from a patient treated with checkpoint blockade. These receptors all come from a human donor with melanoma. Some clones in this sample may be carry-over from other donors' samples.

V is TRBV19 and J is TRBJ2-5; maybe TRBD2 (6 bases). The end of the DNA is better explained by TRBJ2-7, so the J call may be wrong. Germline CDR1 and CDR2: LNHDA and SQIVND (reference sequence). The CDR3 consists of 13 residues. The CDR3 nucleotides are TGTGCCAGTAGCCTACGACTAGATTTCGAGCAGTACTTC. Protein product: CASSLRLDFEQYF.

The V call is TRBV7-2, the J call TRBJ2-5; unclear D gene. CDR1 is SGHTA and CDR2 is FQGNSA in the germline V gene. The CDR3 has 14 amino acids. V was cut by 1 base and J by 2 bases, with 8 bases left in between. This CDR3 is CASSLGHQQETQYF. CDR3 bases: TGTGCCAGCAGCTTAGGGCACCAACAAGAGACCCAGTACTTC.

The CDR3 DNA follows: TGTGCCAGCAGTGTACTGGCGCCTAACACCGGGGAGCTGTTTTTT. Protein product: CASSVLAPNTGELFF. This chain connects TRBV2 to TRBJ2-2; D not certain. V gave up 4 bases and J gave up 2 bases, with 11 bases separating them. Germline CDR1 is SNHLY and CDR2 is FYNNEI. This CDR3 region has 15 residues.

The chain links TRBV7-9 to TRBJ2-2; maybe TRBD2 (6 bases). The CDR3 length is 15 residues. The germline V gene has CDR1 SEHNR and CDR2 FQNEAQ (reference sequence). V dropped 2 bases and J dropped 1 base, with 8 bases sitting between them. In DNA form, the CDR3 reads TGTGCCAGCAGCTTACTGGGGGGGAACACCGGGGAGCTGTTTTTT. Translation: CASSLLGGNTGELFF.

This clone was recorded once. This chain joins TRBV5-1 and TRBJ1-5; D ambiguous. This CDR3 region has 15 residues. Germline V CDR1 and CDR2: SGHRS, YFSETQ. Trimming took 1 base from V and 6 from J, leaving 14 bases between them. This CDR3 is CASSLFGGESQPQHF. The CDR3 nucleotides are TGCGCCAGCAGCTTGTTCGGTGGGGAAAGTCAGCCCCAGCATTTT.

The CDR3: CATSLGLAGNTGELFF. The CDR3 bases are TGTGCCACCAGCCTAGGACTAGCGGGGAACACCGGGGAGCTGTTTTTT. This sequence joins TRBV15 and TRBJ2-2; 11 bases are a match to TRBD2. The ends lost 5 bases at V and 1 base at J; junction bases unmatched: 3. The CDR3 spans 16 residues. Germline lookup yields CDR1 LNHNV and CDR2 YYDKDF (reference sequence).

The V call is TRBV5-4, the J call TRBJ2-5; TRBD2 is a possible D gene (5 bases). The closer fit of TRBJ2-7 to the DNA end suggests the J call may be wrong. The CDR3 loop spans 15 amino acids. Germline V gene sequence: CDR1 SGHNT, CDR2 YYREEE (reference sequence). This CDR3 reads CASSPPDGESYEQYF. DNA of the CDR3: TGTGCCAGCAGCCCACCGGACGGGGAAAGCTACGAGCAGTACTTC.

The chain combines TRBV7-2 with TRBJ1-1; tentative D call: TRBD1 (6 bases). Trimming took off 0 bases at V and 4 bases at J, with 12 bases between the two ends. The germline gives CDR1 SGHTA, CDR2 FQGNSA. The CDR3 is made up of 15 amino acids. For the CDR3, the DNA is TGTGCCAGCAGCTTAGCGCCCGTACAGGGCACTGAAGCTTTCTTT. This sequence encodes CASSLAPVQGTEAFF.

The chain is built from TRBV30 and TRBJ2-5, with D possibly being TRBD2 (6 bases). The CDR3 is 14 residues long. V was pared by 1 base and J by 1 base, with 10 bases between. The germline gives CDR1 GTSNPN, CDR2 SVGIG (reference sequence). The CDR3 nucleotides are TGTGCCTGGAGTGCCCACGGGGGCCAAGAGACCCAGTACTTC. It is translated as CAWSAHGGQETQYF. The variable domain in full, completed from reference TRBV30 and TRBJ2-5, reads SQTIHQWPATLVQPVGSPLSLECTVEGTSNPNLYWYRQAAGRGLQLLFYSVGIGQISSEVPQNLSASRPQDRQFILSSKKLLLSDSGFYLCAWSAHGGQETQYFGPGTRLLVL.

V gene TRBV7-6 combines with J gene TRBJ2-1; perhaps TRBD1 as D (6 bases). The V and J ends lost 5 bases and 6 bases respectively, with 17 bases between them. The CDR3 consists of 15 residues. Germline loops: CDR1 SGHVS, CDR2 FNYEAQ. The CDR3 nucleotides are TGTGCCAGCAGCCCGGTGGCAGGGGATATCAATGAGCAGTTCTTC. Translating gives CASSPVAGDINEQFF.

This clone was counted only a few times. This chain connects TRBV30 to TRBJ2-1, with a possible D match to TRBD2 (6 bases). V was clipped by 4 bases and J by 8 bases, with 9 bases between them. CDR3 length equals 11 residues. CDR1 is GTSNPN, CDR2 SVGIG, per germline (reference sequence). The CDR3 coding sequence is TGTGCCTGGACCCGGAGGGATGAGCAGTTCTTC. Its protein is CAWTRRDEQFF.

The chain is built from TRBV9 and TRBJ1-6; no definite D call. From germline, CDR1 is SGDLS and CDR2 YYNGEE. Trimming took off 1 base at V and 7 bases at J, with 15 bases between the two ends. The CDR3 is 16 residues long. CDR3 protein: CASSVSSRRENSPLHF. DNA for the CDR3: TGTGCCAGCAGCGTAAGTTCACGGCGAGAGAATTCACCCCTCCACTTT.

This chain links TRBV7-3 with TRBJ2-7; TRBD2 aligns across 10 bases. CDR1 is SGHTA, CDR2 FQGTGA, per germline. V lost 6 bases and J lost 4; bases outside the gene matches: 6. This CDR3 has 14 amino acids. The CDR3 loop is CASRLAGGRYEQYF. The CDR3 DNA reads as TGTGCCAGCAGGTTAGCGGGGGGCCGATACGAGCAGTACTTC.

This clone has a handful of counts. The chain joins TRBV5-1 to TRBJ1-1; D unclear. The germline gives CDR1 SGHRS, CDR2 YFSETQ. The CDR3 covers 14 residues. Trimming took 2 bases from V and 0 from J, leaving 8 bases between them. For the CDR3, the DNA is TGCGCCAGCAGCTTCCAGAGCATGAACACTGAAGCTTTCTTT. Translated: CASSFQSMNTEAFF. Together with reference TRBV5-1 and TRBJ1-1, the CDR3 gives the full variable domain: KAGVTQTPRYLIKTRGQQVTLSCSPISGHRSVSWYQQTPGQGLQFLFEYFSETQRNKGNFPGRFSGRQFSNSRSEMNVSTLELGDSALYLCASSFQSMNTEAFFGQGTRLTVV.

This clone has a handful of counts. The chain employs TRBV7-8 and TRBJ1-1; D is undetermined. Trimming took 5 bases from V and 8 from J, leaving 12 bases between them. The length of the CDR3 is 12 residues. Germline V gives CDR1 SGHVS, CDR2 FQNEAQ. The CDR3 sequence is CASSLGEGEAFF. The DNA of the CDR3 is TGTGCCAGCAGCCTCGGTGAGGGAGAAGCTTTCTTT.

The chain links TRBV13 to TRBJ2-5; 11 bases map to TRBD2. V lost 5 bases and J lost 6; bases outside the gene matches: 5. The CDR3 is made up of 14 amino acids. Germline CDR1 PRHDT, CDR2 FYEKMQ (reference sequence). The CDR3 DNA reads TGTGCCAGCAGCGTGACTAGCGGGGTGCAGACCCAGTACTTC. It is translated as CASSVTSGVQTQYF. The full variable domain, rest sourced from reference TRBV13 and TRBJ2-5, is AAGVIQSPRHLIKEKRETATLKCYPIPRHDTVYWYQQGPGQDPQFLISFYEKMQSDKGSIPDRFSAQQFSDYHSELNMSSLELGDSALYFCASSVTSGVQTQYFGPGTRLLVL.

CDR3 DNA sequence: TGTGCCAGCAGCCAAGTTAAAGAGAACACCGGGGAGCTGTTTTTT. Amino acids: CASSQVKENTGELFF. The chain is built from TRBV4-2 and TRBJ2-2; D gene ambiguous. The germline V gene has CDR1 LGHNA and CDR2 YNFKEQ. The CDR3 runs to 15 residues. Trimming shortened V by 1 base and J by 1 base, and 7 bases separated the two germline ends.

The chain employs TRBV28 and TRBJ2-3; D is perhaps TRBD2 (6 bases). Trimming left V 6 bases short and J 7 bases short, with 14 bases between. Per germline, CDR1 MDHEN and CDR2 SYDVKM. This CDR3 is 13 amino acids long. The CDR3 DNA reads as TGTGCCAGCAGCCCCCAAGGAGGGAATACGCAGTATTTT. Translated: CASSPQGGNTQYF.

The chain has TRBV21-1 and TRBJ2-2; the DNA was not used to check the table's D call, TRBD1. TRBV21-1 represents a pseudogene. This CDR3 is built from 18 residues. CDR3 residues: CASRPGTVKPPNTGELFF. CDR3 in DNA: TGTGCCAGCAGGCCTGGGACAGTAAAACCGCCGAACACCGGGGAGCTGTTTTTT.

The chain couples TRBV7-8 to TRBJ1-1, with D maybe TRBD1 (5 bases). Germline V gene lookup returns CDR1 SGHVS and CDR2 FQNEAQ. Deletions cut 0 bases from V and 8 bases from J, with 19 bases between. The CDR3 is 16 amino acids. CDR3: CASSLAGRVSPQEAFF. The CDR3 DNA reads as TGTGCCAGCAGCTTAGCGGGACGGGTCTCGCCCCAGGAAGCTTTCTTT. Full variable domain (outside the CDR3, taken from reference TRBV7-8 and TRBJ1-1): GAGVSQSPRYKVAKRGQDVALRCDPISGHVSLFWYQQALGQGPEFLTYFQNEAQLDKSGLPSDRFFAERPEGSVSTLKIQRTQQEDSAVYLCASSLAGRVSPQEAFFGQGTRLTVV.

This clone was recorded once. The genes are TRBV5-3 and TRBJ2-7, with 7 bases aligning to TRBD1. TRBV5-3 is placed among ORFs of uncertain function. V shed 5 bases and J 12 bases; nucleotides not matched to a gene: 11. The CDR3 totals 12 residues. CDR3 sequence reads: CARRTGTALRYF. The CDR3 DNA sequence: TGTGCCAGAAGGACCGGGACAGCCCTAAGGTACTTC.

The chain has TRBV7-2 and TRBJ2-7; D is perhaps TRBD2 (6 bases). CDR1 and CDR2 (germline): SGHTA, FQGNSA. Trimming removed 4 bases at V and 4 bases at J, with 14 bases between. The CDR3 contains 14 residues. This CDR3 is CASSSPGLTYEQYF. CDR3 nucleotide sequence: TGTGCCAGCAGCTCACCGGGACTGACATACGAGCAGTACTTC. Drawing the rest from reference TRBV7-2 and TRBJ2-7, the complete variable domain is GAGVSQSPSNKVTEKGKDVELRCDPISGHTALYWYRQSLGQGLEFLIYFQGNSAPDKSGLPSDRFSAERTGGSVSTLTIQRTQQEDSAVYLCASSSPGLTYEQYFGPGTRLTVT.

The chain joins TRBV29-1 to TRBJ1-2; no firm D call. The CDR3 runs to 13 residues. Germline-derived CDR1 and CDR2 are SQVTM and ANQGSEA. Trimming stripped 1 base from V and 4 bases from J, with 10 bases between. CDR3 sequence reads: CSVEAGMGYGYTF. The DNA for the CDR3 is TGCAGCGTTGAAGCGGGAATGGGCTATGGCTACACCTTC.

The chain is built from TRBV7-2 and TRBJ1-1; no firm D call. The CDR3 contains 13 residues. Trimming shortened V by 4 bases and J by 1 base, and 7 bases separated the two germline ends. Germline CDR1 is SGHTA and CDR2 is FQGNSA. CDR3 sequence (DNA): TGTGCCAGCAGCTCCCACCCGAACACTGAAGCTTTCTTT. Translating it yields CASSSHPNTEAFF.

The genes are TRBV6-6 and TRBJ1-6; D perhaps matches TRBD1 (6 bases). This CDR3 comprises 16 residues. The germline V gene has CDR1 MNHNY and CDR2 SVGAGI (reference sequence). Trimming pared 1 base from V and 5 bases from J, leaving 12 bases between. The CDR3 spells CASSYLQGADNSPLHF. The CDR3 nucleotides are TGTGCCAGCAGTTACTTACAGGGAGCAGATAATTCACCCCTCCACTTT.

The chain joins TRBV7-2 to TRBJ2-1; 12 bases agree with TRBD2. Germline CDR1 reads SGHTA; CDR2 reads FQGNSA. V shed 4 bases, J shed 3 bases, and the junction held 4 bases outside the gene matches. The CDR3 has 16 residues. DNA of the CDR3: TGTGCCAGCAGCTCCGGACTAGCGGGGAACTACAATGAGCAGTTCTTC. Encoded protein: CASSSGLAGNYNEQFF. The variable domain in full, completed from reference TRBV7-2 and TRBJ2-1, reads GAGVSQSPSNKVTEKGKDVELRCDPISGHTALYWYRQSLGQGLEFLIYFQGNSAPDKSGLPSDRFSAERTGGSVSTLTIQRTQQEDSAVYLCASSSGLAGNYNEQFFGPGTRLTVL.

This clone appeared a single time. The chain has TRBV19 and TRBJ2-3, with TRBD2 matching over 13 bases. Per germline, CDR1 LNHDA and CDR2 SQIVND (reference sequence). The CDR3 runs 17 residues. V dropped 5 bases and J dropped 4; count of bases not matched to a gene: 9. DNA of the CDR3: TGTGCCAGTAGTCTAACTAGCGGGGGGGTTGATCCAGATACGCAGTATTTT. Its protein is CASSLTSGGVDPDTQYF.

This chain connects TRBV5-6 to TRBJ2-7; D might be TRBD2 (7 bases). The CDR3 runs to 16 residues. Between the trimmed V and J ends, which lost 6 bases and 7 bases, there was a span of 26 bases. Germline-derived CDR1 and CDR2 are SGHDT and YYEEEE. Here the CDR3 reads CASKVMAGEGGTEQYF. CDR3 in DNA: TGTGCCAGCAAGGTAATGGCGGGAGAGGGGGGTACGGAGCAGTACTTC.

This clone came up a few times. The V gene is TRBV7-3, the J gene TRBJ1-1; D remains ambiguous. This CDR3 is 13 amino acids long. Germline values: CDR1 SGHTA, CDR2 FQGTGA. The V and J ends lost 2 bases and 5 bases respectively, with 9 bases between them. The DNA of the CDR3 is TGTGCCAGCAGCTTACGCCGGGAGACTGAAGCTTTCTTT. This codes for CASSLRRETEAFF.

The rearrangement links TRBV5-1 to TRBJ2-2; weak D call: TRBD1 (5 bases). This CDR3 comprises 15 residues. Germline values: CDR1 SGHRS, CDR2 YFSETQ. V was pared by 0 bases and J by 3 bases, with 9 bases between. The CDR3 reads CASSLAQGDTGELFF. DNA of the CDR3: TGCGCCAGCAGCTTGGCGCAGGGCGACACCGGGGAGCTGTTTTTT.